This T cell receptor beta chain stems from a study of shared clonotypes between healthy human individuals. As to this clone: The sample has other DNA sequences that encode this CDR3 too.

Germline CDR1 MDHEN, CDR2 SYDVKM. With 3 bases removed from V and 0 bases from J, the gap between germline ends came to 6 bases. The CDR3 spans 13 residues. Profiling relied on immunoSEQ multiplex PCR, and the TCRdb table lists in-frame clones only, not all of them. The sample yields around 2.5 million clones, approximately 93% seen once. The source material was naive CD4+ T cells from PBMCs. Documented subset: CD45RA+ positively selected. V gene TRBV28 combines with J gene TRBJ2-7; D unresolved. This clonotype originated in a man aged 18-30 years in good health. Some clones in this sample may be carry-over from other donors' samples. The CDR3: CASSLGGSYEQYF. The CDR3 DNA reads as TGTGCCAGCAGTTTGGGTGGCTCCTACGAGCAGTACTTC.